This entry concerns a single TCR beta chain. In its sample, this clone was seen a few times. The antigen it recognizes is unknown. No qualities accompany the bases; no much larger clone lies one base away. The V and J ends are trimmed by 5 bases and 5 bases, leaving 25 bases between them. CDR1 SGHNT and CDR2 YENEEA are derived from the germline V gene. The CDR3 contains 19 residues, cysteine and phenylalanine counted. Here the CDR3 DNA is all that survives: 57 bases in frame from base 1. This specimen belongs to a study of T cells in localized non-small cell lung cancer (dated by TCRdb to the early 2020s). Turning to the overall study: The study examined T cell repertoires in hundreds of patients with early-stage NSCLC and compared tumors with uninvolved tumor-adjacent lungs. The cohort comprised approximately 240 treatment-naïve NSCLC patients with resected, localized lung tumors. NSCLC patients had a mean age of approximately 72 years, and 120 to 150 were male and nearly 110 female. Findings and caveats that apply to the study as a whole: Higher T cell density in blood was associated with longer overall survival, whereas higher clonality in adjacent lung was associated with shorter survival. Because multi-region sequencing of the tumors was not done, intratumor heterogeneity could not be ruled out. Uninvolved tumor-adjacent lung showed the highest T cell clonality, higher than tumor, which suggests more focused antigenic responses in the uninvolved tumor-adjacent lung. Because the study design was exploratory, TCR variables were selected using unadjusted p-values without false-discovery rate correction. A median of roughly 60 of the top 100 tumor clones were detected in paired uninvolved adjacent lung, and some 30 of these tumor clones were also found among the top 100 clones of the paired uninvolved adjacent lung.

The immunoSEQ Assay was used to sequence TCR beta CDR3 regions from DNA. Concerning the study's data processing: To compute T cell density, TCR beta template counts were normalized to usable DNA, which was estimated by amplifying housekeeping genes. Richness was estimated with the preseqR package, extrapolating to 400,000 templates for PBMC samples and 120,000 templates for tissue samples. Clonality was defined as one minus Pielou's evenness. Tissue-enriched TCRs were identified by differential abundance testing using productive amino-acid clonotypes, minimum total count 5 and alpha 0.1. The Jaccard Index and the Morisita Overlap Index were used to measure how much the repertoires overlapped between compartments. TCR beta CDR3s were clustered by GLIPH together with public tetramer-defined viral CDR3s, and at least three viral sequences plus V-gene enrichment were required for viral motifs. TCRdb took over this immuneACCESS table, retaining in-frame rearrangements with V and J assigned. Such tables are incomplete; in checked studies, under half of the missing clones stem from an unresolved V gene, and the remainder is unexplained. V, J and clone size reflect that table, while D and trimming were determined from the DNA. The sample yields about 1,500 clones; over 30% were counted once. About 6.9% of the sample lies in the top ten.

At diagnosis, peripheral blood, uninvolved tumor-adjacent lung and tumor were collected and stored as a combination of fresh-frozen and FFPE material. The sequence links TRBV11-3 to TRBJ2-6; the D gene remains uncertain. The TCR comes from a female donor of 60 years or more with stage II lung adenocarcinoma. The sample here was lung tumor tissue, taken before any cancer treatment. Here the CDR3 is given as CASSRFNEISQSRANVLTF. The sequenced DNA: TGTGCCAGCAGCCGTTTCAATGAAATCTCACAAAGTCGGGCCAACGTCCTGACTTTC.